This T cell receptor (beta chain) was obtained from a study of blood T cell repertoires in COVID-19. Germline V CDR1 and CDR2: SGHVS, FQNEAQ. With V trimmed by 5 bases and J by 4 bases, 3 bases remained unmatched. The CDR3 length is 13 residues. Generated by immunoSEQ multiplex PCR, the TCRdb table keeps only in-frame clones and is missing some. The top ten clones hold approximately 6.6% of a sample with under 300,000 clones, 70% to 90% of them seen once. The clonotype was recovered from a woman between 50 and 59 years old who had been exposed to COVID-19. The J gene is TRBJ1-2, the V gene TRBV7-8, with 8 bases aligning to TRBD1. Sequenced material: PBMCs or T cells enriched from blood (not recorded which). The CDR3 protein is CASSPGTGYGYTF. CDR3 DNA sequence: TGTGCCAGCAGCCCGGGGACAGGCTATGGCTACACCTTC.